The following is a TCR beta chain sequence with its context. This sample stems from a study of long-term antiretroviral therapy in people with HIV. The authors ran the immunoSEQ assay, v3.0, at survey level. The data were produced by immunoSEQ multiplex PCR, yet TCRdb's version contains in-frame clones alone and is incomplete. The table shows about 6,700 clones, with around 74% occurring only once. With 5 bases removed from V and 6 bases from J, the gap between germline ends came to 10 bases. CDR3 length: 12 residues. CDR1 is SNHLY, CDR2 FYNNEI, per germline. This sequence joins TRBV2 and TRBJ2-5, with D possibly matching TRBD1 (5 bases). The sequenced sample was unsorted PBMCs, obtained 0.1 years before starting antiretroviral therapy. This receptor was obtained from a man aged 18 to 35 with HIV. The CDR3 region has the DNA TGTGCCAGCAGTTTCGACAGACAGACCCAGTACTTC. Translating it yields CASSFDRQTQYF.